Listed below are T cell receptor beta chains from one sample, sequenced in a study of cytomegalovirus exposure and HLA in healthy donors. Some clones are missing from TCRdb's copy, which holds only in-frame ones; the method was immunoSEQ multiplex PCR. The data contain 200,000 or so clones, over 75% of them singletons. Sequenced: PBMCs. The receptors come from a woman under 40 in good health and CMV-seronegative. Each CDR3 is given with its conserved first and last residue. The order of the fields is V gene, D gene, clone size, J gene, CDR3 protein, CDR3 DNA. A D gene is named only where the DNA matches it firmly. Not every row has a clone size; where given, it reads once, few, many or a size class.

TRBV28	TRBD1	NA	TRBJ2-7	CASSSAGTGHYEQYF	TGTGCCAGCAGTTCGGCGGGGACAGGGCATTACGAGCAGTACTTC
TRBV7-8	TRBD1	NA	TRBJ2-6	CASSLTGVSSGANVLTF	TGTGCCAGCAGCCTGACAGGGGTCAGCTCTGGGGCCAACGTCCTGACTTTC
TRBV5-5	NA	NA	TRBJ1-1	CASSSGGSTEAFF	TGTGCCAGCAGCTCCGGGGGGAGCACTGAAGCTTTCTTT
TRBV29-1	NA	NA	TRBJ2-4	CSVGGDSNIQYF	TGCAGCGTTGGGGGGGACTCGAACATTCAGTACTTC
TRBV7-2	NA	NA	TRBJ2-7	CASSRAEFYEQYF	TGTGCCAGCAGCCGCGCGGAGTTCTACGAGCAGTACTTC
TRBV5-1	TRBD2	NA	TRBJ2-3	CASSAPGLSTDTQYF	TGCGCCAGCAGCGCCCCGGGACTAAGCACAGATACGCAGTATTTT
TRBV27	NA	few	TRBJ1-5	CASSPTWGGGGNQPQHF	TGTGCCAGCAGTCCCACGTGGGGGGGTGGGGGCAATCAGCCCCAGCATTTT
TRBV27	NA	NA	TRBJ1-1	CASSLRQDPCKAFF	TGTGCCAGCAGTCTAAGACAGGACCCATGTAAAGCTTTCTTT
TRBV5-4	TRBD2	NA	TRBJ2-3	CASSKGTSGIGDTQYF	TGTGCCAGCAGCAAAGGGACTAGCGGGATAGGGGATACGCAGTATTTT
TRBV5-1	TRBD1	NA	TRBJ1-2	CASSPNYRDSLYGYPF	TGCGCCAGCAGCCCCAATTACCGGGACAGCCTCTATGGCTACCCCTTC
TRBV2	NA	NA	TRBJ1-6	CASREESPLHF	TGTGCCAGCAGGGAGGAGTCACCCCTCCACTTT
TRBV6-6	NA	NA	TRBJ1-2	CASSYSKGHPEGYTF	TGTGCCAGCAGTTACTCGAAAGGACACCCTGAAGGCTACACCTTC
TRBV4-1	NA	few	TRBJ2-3	CASSQASGKLTDTQYF	TGCGCCAGCAGCCAAGCTTCGGGGAAACTCACAGATACGCAGTATTTT
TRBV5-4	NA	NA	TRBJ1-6	CASSLDLGSPLHF	TGTGCCAGCAGCTTGGATCTGGGCTCACCCCTCCACTTT
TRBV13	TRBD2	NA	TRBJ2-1	CASSFGAGGYNEQFF	TGTGCCAGCAGCTTCGGGGCGGGGGGCTACAATGAGCAGTTCTTC
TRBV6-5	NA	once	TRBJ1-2	CASSPPSGAPNGYTF	TGTGCCAGCAGCCCACCTTCAGGGGCCCCAAATGGCTACACCTTC
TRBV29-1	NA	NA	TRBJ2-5	CSVDGARNEQETQYF	TGCAGCGTTGATGGAGCAAGGAACGAGCAAGAGACCCAGTACTTC